The source of this TCR beta chain is a study of persistence of HIV-infected CD4 T cells. Study-wide background: Anti-CD3/anti-CD28 beads activated more cells than antigen stimulation did. Whole-study results and caveats: Bulk TCR data could not be restricted to HIV-1-infected CMV-responding cells. Antigen-responding cells were enriched for degenerate expanded CDR3beta sequences.

Concerning this clone: Its target is not known.

This was the immunoSEQ version 4 assay in survey mode. The assay was immunoSEQ multiplex PCR, and TCRdb's table has in-frame clones only and misses some. Among about 46,000 clones listed, more than 80% were seen once. After removal of 2 bases from V and 2 bases from J, the junction contained 5 bases not matched to a gene. Germline CDR1 is GTSNPN and CDR2 is SVGIG (reference sequence). The CDR3 runs 15 residues. Anti-CD3/anti-CD28 beads served as a nonspecific positive control stimulus. Sorting selected CD4+ T cells upregulating both CD40 ligand and CD69. The sample in question was CD4+ T cells sorted from PBMCs after 18-hour stimulation, obtained from a patient who received antiretroviral therapy. The source of this sequence is an adult woman with HIV who was CMV-seropositive. The V and J genes are TRBV30 and TRBJ2-3; 9 bases align to TRBD2. CDR3 sequence: CAWSPGLALTDTQYF. The CDR3 DNA reads as TGTGCCTGGAGTCCGGGACTAGCCCTCACAGATACGCAGTATTTT.